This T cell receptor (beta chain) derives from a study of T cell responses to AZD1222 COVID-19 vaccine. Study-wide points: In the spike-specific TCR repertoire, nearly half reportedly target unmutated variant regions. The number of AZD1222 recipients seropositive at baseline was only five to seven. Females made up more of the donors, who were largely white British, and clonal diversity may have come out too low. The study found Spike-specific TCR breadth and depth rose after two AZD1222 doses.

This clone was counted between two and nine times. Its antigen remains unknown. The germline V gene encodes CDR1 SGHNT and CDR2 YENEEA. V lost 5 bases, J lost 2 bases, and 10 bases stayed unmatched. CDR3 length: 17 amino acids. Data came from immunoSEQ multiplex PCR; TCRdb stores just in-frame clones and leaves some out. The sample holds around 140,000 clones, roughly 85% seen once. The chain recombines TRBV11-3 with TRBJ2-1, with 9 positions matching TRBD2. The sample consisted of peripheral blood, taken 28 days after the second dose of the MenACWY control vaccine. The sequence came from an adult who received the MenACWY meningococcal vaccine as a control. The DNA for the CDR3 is TGTGCCAGCAGCCTGAAACCCTTAGCGGGGGCCTACAATGAGCAGTTCTTC. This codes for CASSLKPLAGAYNEQFF.